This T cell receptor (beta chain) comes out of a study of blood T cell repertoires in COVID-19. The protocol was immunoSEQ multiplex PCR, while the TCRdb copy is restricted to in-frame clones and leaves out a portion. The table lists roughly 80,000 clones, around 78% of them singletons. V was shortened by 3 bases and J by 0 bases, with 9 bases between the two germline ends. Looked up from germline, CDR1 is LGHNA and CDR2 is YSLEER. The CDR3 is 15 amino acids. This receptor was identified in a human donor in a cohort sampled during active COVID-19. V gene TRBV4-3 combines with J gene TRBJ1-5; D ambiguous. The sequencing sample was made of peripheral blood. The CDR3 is CASSHTAYSNQPQHF. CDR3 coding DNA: TGCGCCAGCAGCCATACAGCTTATAGCAATCAGCCCCAGCATTTT.